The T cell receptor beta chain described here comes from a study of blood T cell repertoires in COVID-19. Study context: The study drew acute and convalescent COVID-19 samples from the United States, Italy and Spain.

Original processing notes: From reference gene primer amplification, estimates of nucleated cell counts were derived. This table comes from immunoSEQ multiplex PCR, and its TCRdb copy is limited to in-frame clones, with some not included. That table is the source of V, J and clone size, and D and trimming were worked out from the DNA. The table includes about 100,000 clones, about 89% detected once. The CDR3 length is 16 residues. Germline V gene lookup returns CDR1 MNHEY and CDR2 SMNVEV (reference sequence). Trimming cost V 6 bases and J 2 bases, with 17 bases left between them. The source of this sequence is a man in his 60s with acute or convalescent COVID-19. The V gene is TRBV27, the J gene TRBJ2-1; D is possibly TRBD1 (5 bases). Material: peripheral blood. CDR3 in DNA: TGTGCCAGCAGATACTCCTCCACAGGAGCCTACAATGAGCAGTTCTTC. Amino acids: CASRYSSTGAYNEQFF.